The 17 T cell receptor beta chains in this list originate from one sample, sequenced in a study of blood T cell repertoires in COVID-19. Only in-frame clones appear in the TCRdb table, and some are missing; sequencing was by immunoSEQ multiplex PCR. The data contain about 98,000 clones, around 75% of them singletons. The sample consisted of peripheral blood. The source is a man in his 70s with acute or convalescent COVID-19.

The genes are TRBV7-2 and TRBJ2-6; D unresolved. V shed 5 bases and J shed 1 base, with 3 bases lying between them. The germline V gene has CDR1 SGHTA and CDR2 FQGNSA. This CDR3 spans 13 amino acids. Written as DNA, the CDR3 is TGTGCCAGCAGCCCATCTGGGGCCAACGTCCTGACTTTC. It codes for CASSPSGANVLTF. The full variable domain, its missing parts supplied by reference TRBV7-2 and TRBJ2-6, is GAGVSQSPSNKVTEKGKDVELRCDPISGHTALYWYRQSLGQGLEFLIYFQGNSAPDKSGLPSDRFSAERTGGSVSTLTIQRTQQEDSAVYLCASSPSGANVLTFGAGSRLTVL.

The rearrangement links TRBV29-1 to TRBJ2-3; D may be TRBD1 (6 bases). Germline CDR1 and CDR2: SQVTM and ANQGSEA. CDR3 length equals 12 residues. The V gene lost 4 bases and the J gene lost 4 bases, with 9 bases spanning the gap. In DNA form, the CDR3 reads TGCAGCGTTGTCAGGGGTTCAGATACGCAGTATTTT. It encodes CSVVRGSDTQYF.

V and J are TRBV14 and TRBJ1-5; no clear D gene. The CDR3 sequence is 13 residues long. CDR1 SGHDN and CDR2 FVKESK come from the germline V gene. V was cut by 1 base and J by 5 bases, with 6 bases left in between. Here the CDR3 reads CASSQGQYQPQHF. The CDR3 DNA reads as TGTGCCAGCAGCCAAGGTCAGTATCAGCCCCAGCATTTT. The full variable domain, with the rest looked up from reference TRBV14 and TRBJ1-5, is EAGVTQFPSHSVIEKGQTVTLRCDPISGHDNLYWYRRVMGKEIKFLLHFVKESKQDESGMPNNRFLAERTGGTYSTLKVQPAELEDSGVYFCASSQGQYQPQHFGDGTRLSIL.

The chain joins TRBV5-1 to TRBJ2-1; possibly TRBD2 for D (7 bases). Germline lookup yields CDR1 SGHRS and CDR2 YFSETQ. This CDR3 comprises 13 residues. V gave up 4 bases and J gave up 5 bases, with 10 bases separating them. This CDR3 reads CASSGRGHNEQFF. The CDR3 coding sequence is TGCGCCAGCAGCGGGCGGGGGCACAATGAGCAGTTCTTC.

The CDR3 protein is CASSLIDWRQETQYF. CDR3 nucleotide sequence: TGCGCCAGCAGCTTGATTGACTGGCGACAAGAGACCCAGTACTTC. The chain couples TRBV5-1 to TRBJ2-5; D is ambiguous. V lost 1 base and J lost 2, with 12 bases in between. CDR1 is SGHRS and CDR2 is YFSETQ in the germline V gene. The CDR3 runs to 15 residues.

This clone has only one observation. In DNA, the CDR3 is TGTGCCAGCTCCCTCCGGGTAGCTCGTGATTCACCCCTCCACTTT. Amino acid sequence: CASSLRVARDSPLHF. The chain couples TRBV18 to TRBJ1-6; no definite D call. This CDR3 region has 15 residues. CDR1 KGHSH and CDR2 LQKENI come from the germline V gene. The V and J ends lost 6 bases and 8 bases respectively, with 17 bases between them.

CDR3 region: CASSHLPGLAGDNEQFF. CDR3 DNA: TGTGCCAGCAGCCATCTTCCGGGACTAGCGGGAGACAATGAGCAGTTCTTC. This chain joins TRBV3-1 (or the pseudogene TRBV3-2) and TRBJ2-1; 14 bases are shared with TRBD2. The germline V gene has CDR1 LGHDT and CDR2 YNNKEL (reference sequence). This CDR3 is 17 amino acids long. V gave up 3 bases and J gave up 5 bases; unmatched junction bases: 6.

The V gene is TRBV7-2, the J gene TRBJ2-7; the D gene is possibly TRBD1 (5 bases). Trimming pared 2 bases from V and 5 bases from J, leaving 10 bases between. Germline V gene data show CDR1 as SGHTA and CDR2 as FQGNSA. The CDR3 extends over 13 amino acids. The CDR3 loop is CASSLNWGDEQYF. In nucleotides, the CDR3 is TGTGCCAGCAGCTTAAACTGGGGCGACGAGCAGTACTTC.

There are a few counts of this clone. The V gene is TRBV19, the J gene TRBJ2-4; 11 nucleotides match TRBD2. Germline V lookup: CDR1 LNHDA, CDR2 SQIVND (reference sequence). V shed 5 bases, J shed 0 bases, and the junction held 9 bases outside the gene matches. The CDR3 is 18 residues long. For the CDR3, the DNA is TGTGCCAGTAGTCGTACTAGCGGGAGTTCCCTAGCCAAAAACATTCAGTACTTC. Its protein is CASSRTSGSSLAKNIQYF.

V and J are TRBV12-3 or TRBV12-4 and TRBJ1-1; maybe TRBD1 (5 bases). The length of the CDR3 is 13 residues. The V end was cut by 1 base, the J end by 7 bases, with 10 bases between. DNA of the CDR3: TGTGCCAGCAGTTTAGTGAGCGACAGTGAAGCTTTCTTT. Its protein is CASSLVSDSEAFF.

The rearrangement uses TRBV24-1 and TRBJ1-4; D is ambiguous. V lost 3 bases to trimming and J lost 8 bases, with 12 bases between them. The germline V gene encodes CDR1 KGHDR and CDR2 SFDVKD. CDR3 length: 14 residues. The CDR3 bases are TGTGCCACCAGTGATAGCAGCTTGAGGGAAAAACTGTTTTTT. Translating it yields CATSDSSLREKLFF.

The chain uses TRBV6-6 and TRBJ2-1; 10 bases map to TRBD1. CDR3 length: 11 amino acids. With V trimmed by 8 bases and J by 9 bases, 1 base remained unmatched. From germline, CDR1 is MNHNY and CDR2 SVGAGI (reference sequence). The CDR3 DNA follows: TGTGCCAGCCGGACAGGGGGTGAGCAGTTCTTC. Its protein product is CASRTGGEQFF.

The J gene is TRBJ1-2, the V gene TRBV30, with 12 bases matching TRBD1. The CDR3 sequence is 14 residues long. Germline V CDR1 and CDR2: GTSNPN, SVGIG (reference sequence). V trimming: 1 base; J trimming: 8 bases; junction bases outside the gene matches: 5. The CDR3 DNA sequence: TGTGCCTGGAGTGGGGGACAGGGGGCGGAGGGCTACACCTTC. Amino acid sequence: CAWSGGQGAEGYTF.

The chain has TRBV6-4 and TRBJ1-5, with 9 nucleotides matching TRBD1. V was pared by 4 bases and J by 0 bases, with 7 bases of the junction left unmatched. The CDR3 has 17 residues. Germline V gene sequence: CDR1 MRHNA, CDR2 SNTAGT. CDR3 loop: CASSGTGEGHSNQPQHF. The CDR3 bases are TGTGCCAGCAGTGGGACAGGGGAGGGGCATAGCAATCAGCCCCAGCATTTT.

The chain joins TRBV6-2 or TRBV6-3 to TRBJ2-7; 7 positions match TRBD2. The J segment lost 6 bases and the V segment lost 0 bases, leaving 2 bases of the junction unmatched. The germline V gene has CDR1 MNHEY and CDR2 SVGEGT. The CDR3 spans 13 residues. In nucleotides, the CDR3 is TGTGCCAGCAGTTACTCGTCTAGCGGCGAGCAGTACTTC. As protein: CASSYSSSGEQYF.

The DNA for the CDR3 is TGTGCCAGCAGCTCAAGGACAATTCCCTCCTACGAGCAGTACTTC. This encodes CASSSRTIPSYEQYF. The chain employs TRBV7-3 and TRBJ2-7; a possible D gene is TRBD1 (5 bases). The V end was cut by 4 bases, the J end by 0 bases, with 13 bases between. There are 15 residues in the CDR3. Per the germline V gene, CDR1 is SGHTA and CDR2 is FQGTGA.

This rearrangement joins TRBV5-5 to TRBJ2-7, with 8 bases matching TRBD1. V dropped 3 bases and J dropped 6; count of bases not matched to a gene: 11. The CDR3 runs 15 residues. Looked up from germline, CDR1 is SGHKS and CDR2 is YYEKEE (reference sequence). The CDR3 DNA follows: TGTGCCAGCAGCTCTGGGACAGGTCTGGGAGGCGAGCAGTACTTC. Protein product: CASSSGTGLGGEQYF. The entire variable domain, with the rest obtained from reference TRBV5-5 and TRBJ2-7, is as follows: DAGVTQSPTHLIKTRGQQVTLRCSPISGHKSVSWYQQVLGQGPQFIFQYYEKEERGRGNFPDRFSARQFPNYSSELNVNALLLGDSALYLCASSSGTGLGGEQYFGPGTRLTVT.